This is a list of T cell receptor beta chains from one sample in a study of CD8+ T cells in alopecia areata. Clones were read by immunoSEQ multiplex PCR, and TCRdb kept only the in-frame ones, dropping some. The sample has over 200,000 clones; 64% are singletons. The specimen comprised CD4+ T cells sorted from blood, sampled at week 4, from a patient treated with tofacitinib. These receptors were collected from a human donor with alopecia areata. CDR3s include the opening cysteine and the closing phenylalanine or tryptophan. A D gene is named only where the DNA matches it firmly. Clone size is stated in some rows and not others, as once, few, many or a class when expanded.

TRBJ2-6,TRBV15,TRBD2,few,CATSRVAGASVLTF,TGTGCCACCAGCAGAGTAGCGGGGGCCTCCGTCCTGACTTTC
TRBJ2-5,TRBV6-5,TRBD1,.,CASTERDREETQYF,TGTGCCAGCACCGAGCGGGACAGGGAAGAGACCCAGTACTTC
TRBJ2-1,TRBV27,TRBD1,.,CASSRDRSYNEQFF,TGTGCCAGCAGTCGGGACAGATCCTACAATGAGCAGTTCTTC
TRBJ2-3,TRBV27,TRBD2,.,CASTPNQRGVSSTDTQYF,TGTGCCAGCACCCCGAACCAGCGGGGGGTCTCTAGCACAGATACGCAGTATTTT
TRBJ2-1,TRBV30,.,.,CAWARYEQFF,TGTGCCTGGGCCCGGTATGAGCAGTTCTTC
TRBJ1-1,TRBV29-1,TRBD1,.,CSARGTGRAEAFF,TGCAGCGCCAGGGGGACAGGGAGGGCTGAAGCTTTCTTT
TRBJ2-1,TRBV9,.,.,CASSPGSSEYNEQFF,TGTGCCAGCAGCCCAGGGTCTAGCGAGTACAATGAGCAGTTCTTC
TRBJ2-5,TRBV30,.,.,CAWSAETQYF,TGTGCCTGGAGTGCAGAGACCCAGTACTTC
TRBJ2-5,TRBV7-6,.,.,CASSASWETQYF,TGTGCCAGCAGCGCCAGTTGGGAGACCCAGTACTTC
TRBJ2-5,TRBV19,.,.,CASSGRFRETQYF,TGTGCCAGTTCCGGACGGTTTAGAGAGACCCAGTACTTC
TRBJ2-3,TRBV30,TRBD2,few,CAWSGLAGSTDTQYF,TGTGCCTGGAGTGGACTAGCGGGGAGCACAGATACGCAGTATTTT
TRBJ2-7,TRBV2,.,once,CASRYSGNEQYF,TGTGCCAGCAGGTACTCGGGCAACGAGCAGTACTTC
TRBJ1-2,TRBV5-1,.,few,CASSLGYGSNYGYTF,TGCGCCAGCAGCTTGGGTTATGGCAGCAACTATGGCTACACCTTC
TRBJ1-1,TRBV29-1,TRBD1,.,CSVARGEGREAFF,TGCAGCGTTGCCAGGGGGGAAGGTCGGGAAGCTTTCTTT
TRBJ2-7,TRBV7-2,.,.,CASSLGGTREEQYF,TGTGCCAGCAGCTTAGGAGGGACACGCGAAGAGCAGTACTTC
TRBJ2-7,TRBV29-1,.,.,CSASFHSSYEQYF,TGCAGCGCGTCCTTCCACTCCTCCTACGAGCAGTACTTC
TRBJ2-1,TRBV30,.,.,CALGVYNEQFF,TGTGCCTTGGGGGTCTACAATGAGCAGTTCTTC
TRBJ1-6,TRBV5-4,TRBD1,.,CASSLPGQGGISPLHF,TGTGCCAGCAGCTTACCGGGACAGGGAGGAATTTCACCCCTCCACTTT
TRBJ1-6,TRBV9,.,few,CASSVAPMGSPLHF,TGTGCCAGCAGCGTAGCTCCGATGGGTTCACCCCTCCACTTT
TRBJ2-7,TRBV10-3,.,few,CAISESGRGEDF,TGTGCCATCAGTGAGTCGGGTAGGGGAGAGGACTTC
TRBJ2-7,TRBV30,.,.,CAWSPGPSYEQYF,TGTGCCTGGAGTCCGGGACCTTCCTACGAGCAGTACTTC
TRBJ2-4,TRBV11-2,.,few,CASSLDRNIQYF,TGTGCCAGCAGCTTAGACAGAAACATTCAGTACTTC
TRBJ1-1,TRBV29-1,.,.,CSVGGSAEAFF,TGCAGCGTTGGTGGGAGCGCTGAAGCTTTCTTT
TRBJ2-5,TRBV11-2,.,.,CASSLQETQYF,TGTGCCAGCAGCCTACAAGAGACCCAGTACTTC
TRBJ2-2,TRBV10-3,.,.,CAIKERVPGELFF,TGTGCCATCAAAGAAAGGGTCCCCGGGGAGCTGTTTTTT
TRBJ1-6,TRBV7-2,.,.,CASSLAGARGNSPLHF,TGTGCCAGCAGCTTAGCGGGGGCCCGGGGTAATTCACCCCTCCACTTT
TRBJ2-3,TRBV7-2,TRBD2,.,CASSLMASGGADTQYF,TGTGCCAGCAGCCTTATGGCTAGCGGGGGCGCAGATACGCAGTATTTT
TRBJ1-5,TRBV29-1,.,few,CSVARDFNQPQHF,TGCAGCGTTGCCAGGGACTTCAATCAGCCCCAGCATTTT
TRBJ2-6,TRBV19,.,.,CASTSFGGPGANVLTF,TGTGCCAGTACCTCATTCGGTGGGCCTGGGGCCAACGTCCTGACTTTC
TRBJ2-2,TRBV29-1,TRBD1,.,CSAGQGASTGELFF,TGCAGCGCTGGACAGGGGGCGAGCACCGGGGAGCTGTTTTTT
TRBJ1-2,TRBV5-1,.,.,CASRSGSYGYTF,TGCGCCAGCAGATCAGGAAGCTATGGCTACACCTTC
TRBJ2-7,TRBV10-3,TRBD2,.,CAIGGTSDYEQYF,TGTGCCATCGGCGGGACTAGCGATTACGAGCAGTACTTC
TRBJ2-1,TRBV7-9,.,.,CASSLDWGQMAYNEQFF,TGTGCCAGCAGCTTAGATTGGGGTCAGATGGCCTACAATGAGCAGTTCTTC
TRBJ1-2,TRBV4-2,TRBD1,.,CASSQERTGLHGYTF,TGTGCCAGCAGCCAAGAGAGGACAGGCCTACATGGCTACACCTTC
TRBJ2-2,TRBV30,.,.,CACDARRPGELFF,TGTGCCTGTGATGCTCGGCGTCCCGGGGAGCTGTTTTTT
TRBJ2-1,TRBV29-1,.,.,CSVYLQAGYEQFF,TGCAGCGTATACCTACAGGCGGGATATGAGCAGTTCTTC
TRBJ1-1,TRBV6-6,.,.,CASSYPPNTEAFF,TGTGCCAGCAGTTATCCCCCGAACACTGAAGCTTTCTTT
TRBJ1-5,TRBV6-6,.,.,CASSYGQLNQPQHF,TGTGCCAGCAGTTACGGCCAGCTCAATCAGCCCCAGCATTTT
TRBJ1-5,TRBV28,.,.,CASRGPNQPQHF,TGTGCCAGCAGGGGCCCCAATCAGCCCCAGCATTTT
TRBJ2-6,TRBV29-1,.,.,CSVERSSGANVLTF,TGCAGCGTTGAAAGGAGCTCTGGGGCCAACGTCCTGACTTTC
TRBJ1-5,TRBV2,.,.,CASSPDRGPQHF,TGTGCCAGCAGCCCCGATCGGGGGCCCCAGCATTTT
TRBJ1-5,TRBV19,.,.,CASSIDARSQPQHF,TGTGCCAGTAGTATAGATGCCCGGAGCCAGCCCCAGCATTTT
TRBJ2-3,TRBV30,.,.,CAWSVESYTDTQYF,TGTGCCTGGAGTGTAGAATCTTACACAGATACGCAGTATTTT
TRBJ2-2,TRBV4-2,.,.,CASSQGRNGELFF,TGTGCCAGCAGCCAAGGAAGGAACGGGGAGCTGTTTTTT
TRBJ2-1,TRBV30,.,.,CAWSGGSYNEQFF,TGTGCCTGGAGTGGGGGGTCCTACAATGAGCAGTTCTTC